The clone carrying this T cell receptor (beta chain) occurred a few times. Its target is not known. The data were obtained in a study of T-cell reconstitution after alpha-beta-depleted transplantation in children. The V gene end was trimmed by 2 bases and the J gene end by 3 bases; junction bases not matched to a gene: 4. Germline loops: CDR1 MGHRA, CDR2 YSYEKL. CDR3 length: 16 amino acids. Whole-study findings and limits: About two months after transplant, alpha-beta T cells reportedly came from several hundred expanded graft clones. Surviving recipient cells, namely T cells and thymic progenitors, were the source of high day-60 TCRbeta diversity in some patients. Newly made T cells mostly supplied T-cell counts and diversity one year after transplant.

Unique molecular identifiers were incorporated when the TCRbeta library was constructed. TCRdb re-analysed the PCR reads in MiXCR, keeping a single row per CDR3 protein. This table has some 830,000 distinct CDR3 sequences, 15% to 20% appearing once. The origin of this receptor is a male patient under 18 who had a stem cell transplant for acute lymphoblastic leukemia, so the T cells may come from the graft donor. V and J are TRBV4-1 and TRBJ2-2; TRBD2 matches 9 bases. Sequencing was performed on PBMCs, mostly from graft donor cells, taken 360 days after TCRalphabeta/CD19-depleted stem cell transplant. The CDR3 loop is CASSQLRLADTGELFF. The CDR3 DNA reads as TGCGCCAGCAGCCAATTGAGACTAGCGGACACCGGGGAGCTGTTTTTT.